A selection of T cell receptor beta chains follows, all from one sample in a study of blood T cell repertoires in COVID-19. Some clones are missing from TCRdb's copy, which holds only in-frame ones; the method was immunoSEQ multiplex PCR. The sample shows more than 50,000 clones, about 82% of them seen only once. The sample comprised peripheral blood. The receptor source for this set is a human donor in a cohort sampled during active COVID-19. CDR3s include the opening cysteine and the closing phenylalanine or tryptophan. Each record gives: D gene, clone size, J gene, V gene, CDR3 DNA, CDR3 protein. A D gene is named only where the DNA matches it firmly. Size is stated for part of the rows, as once, few or many counts, or as a class when the clone is expanded.

TRBD1 . TRBJ2-1 TRBV25-1 TGTGCCAGCAGACCGGGACAGGGGTTTTGGAATGAGCAGTTCTTC CASRPGQGFWNEQFF
. . TRBJ2-2 TRBV11-2 TGTGCCAGCAGCGTGGGGACGAGGGGGGGAAAGAACACCGGGGAGCTGTTTTTT CASSVGTRGGKNTGELFF
. once TRBJ2-6 TRBV10-2 TGCGCCAGCAGTGACGGCTCTGGGGCCAACGTCCTGACTTTC CASSDGSGANVLTF
TRBD1 . TRBJ2-1 TRBV6-5 TGTGCCAGCAGGCTCGGACAGGGCGTTAACTATGAGCAGTTCTTC CASRLGQGVNYEQFF
. . TRBJ1-1 TRBV5-6 TGTGCCAGCAGCTTCCAGGGCTTGGGGGAAGCTTTCTTT CASSFQGLGEAFF
TRBD2 . TRBJ2-1 TRBV7-2 TGTGCCAGCAGCTTAGGAGGCCTAGCGGGGGGTGAGCAGTTCTTC CASSLGGLAGGEQFF
TRBD1 . TRBJ1-1 TRBV5-1 TGCGCCAGCAGCCCCGGGACAGGGAACACTGAAGCTTTCTTT CASSPGTGNTEAFF
TRBD2 . TRBJ2-5 TRBV6-4 TGTGCCAGCAGCTTGACTAGCGGAGTACAAGAGACCCAGTACTTC CASSLTSGVQETQYF
TRBD2 . TRBJ2-7 TRBV6-2/TRBV6-3 TGTGCCAGCAGTTACGGCGGGGGGTACTACGAGCAGTACTTC CASSYGGGYYEQYF
TRBD1 . TRBJ1-5 TRBV27 TGTGCCAGCAGTTATGGCGGGACAGGGCTTGAGCCCCAGCATTTT CASSYGGTGLEPQHF
TRBD1 . TRBJ2-6 TRBV25-1 TGTGCCAGCAGGGCCAGCCTGACAGGGGTTCGAGGGGCCAACGTCCTGACTTTC CASRASLTGVRGANVLTF
. . TRBJ1-2 TRBV7-2 TGTGCCAGCAGCTTATTACGGGTGATCGGTGGCTACACCTTC CASSLLRVIGGYTF
TRBD1 . TRBJ2-7 TRBV2 TGTGCCAGCAGCGGGACAGTAAGCCGGGCGAACTCCTACGAGCAGTACTTC CASSGTVSRANSYEQYF
TRBD1 . TRBJ1-1 TRBV18 TGTGCCAGCTCACCAAGACAGGGAGGAAGGAACACTGAAGCTTTCTTT CASSPRQGGRNTEAFF
. . TRBJ2-7 TRBV12-3/TRBV12-4 TGTGCCAGCAGTATGGGGGCAGGCGAGCAGTACTTC CASSMGAGEQYF
. . TRBJ2-7 TRBV5-1 TGCGCCAGCAGCCTTTCCCTTGGGACACAATACGAGCAGTACTTC CASSLSLGTQYEQYF
TRBD1 . TRBJ1-5 TRBV6-5 TGTGCCAGCAGTTCACAGGGGCCCCAGCCCCAGCATTTT CASSSQGPQPQHF
TRBD2 . TRBJ2-2 TRBV19 TGTGCCAGTAGTATAGATCTGACTAGCGGGGGGAACACCGGGGAGCTGTTTTTT CASSIDLTSGGNTGELFF